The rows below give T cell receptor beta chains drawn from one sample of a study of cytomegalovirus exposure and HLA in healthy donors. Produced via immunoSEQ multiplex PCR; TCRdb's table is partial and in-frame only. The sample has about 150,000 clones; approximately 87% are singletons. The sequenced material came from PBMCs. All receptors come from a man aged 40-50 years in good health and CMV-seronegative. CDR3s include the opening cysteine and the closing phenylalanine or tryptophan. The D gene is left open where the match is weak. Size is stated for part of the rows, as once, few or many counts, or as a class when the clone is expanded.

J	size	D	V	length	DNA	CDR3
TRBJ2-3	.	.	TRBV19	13	TGTGCCAGTAGTAGCGGGTCGGGAGATACGCAGTATTTT	CASSSGSGDTQYF
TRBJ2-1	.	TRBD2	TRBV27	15	TGTGCCAGCAGCCTCAGCGGGAACTCCTACAATGAGCAGTTCTTC	CASSLSGNSYNEQFF
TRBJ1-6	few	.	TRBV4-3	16	TGCGCCAGCAGCCAAGATCGTGGGCAGGGTAATTCACCCCTCCACTTT	CASSQDRGQGNSPLHF
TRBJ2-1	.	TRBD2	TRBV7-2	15	TGTGCCAGCAGCCTCCCGGGACTAGCGGGAGGTGAGCAGTTCTTC	CASSLPGLAGGEQFF
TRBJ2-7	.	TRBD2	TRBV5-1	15	TGCGCCAGCAGCTTGGAACGGGAGGGCCACTACGAGCAGTACTTC	CASSLEREGHYEQYF
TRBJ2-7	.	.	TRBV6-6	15	TGTGCCAGCACCAGACAGGTGGATACCTCCTACGAGCAGTACTTC	CASTRQVDTSYEQYF
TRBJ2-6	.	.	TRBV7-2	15	TGTGCCAGCAACCCCCCCGGCTCTGGGGCCAACGTCCTGACTTTC	CASNPPGSGANVLTF
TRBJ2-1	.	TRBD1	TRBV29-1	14	TGCAGCGCCGCCCTGAGGGGGCTATTTCATGAGCAGTTCTTC	CSAALRGLFHEQFF
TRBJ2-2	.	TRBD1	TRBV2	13	TGTGCCAGAGACAGGGGGCCAAGCGGGGAGCTGTTTTTT	CARDRGPSGELFF
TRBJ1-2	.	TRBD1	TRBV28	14	TGTGCCAGCGAAATCGGACAGGGTAACTATGGCTACACCTTC	CASEIGQGNYGYTF
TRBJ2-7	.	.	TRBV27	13	TGTGCCAGCAGTTTATCCCCATCCTACGAGCAGTACTTC	CASSLSPSYEQYF
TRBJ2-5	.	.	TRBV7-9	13	TGTGCCAGCAGCTCCGAGGTCCCCCCGACCCAGTACTTC	CASSSEVPPTQYF
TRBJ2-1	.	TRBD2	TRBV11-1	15	TGTGCCAGCAGCCCAGGGACTAGCTCCTACAATGAGCAGTTCTTC	CASSPGTSSYNEQFF
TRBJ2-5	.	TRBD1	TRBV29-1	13	TGCAGCGGGGGGGGACAGGGGAGAGAGACCCAGTACTTC	CSGGGQGRETQYF
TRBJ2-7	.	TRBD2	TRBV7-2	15	TGTGCCAGCAGCTTAGCTAGCGGGAGAACCCACGAGCAGTACTTC	CASSLASGRTHEQYF
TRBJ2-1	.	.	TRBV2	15	TGTGCCAGCAGTCCGGGCCAGGGGCGATACAATGAGCAGTTCTTC	CASSPGQGRYNEQFF
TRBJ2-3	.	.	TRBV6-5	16	TGTGCCAGCAGTTACGGGGCGGGGACTAGCACAGATACGCAGTATTTT	CASSYGAGTSTDTQYF
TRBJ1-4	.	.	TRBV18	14	TGTGCCAGCTCGCAAGGACAGAATAATGAAAAACTGTTTTTT	CASSQGQNNEKLFF
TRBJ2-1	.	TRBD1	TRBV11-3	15	TGTGCCAGCAGCTCGGGACAGGGGGTAGACAATGAGCAGTTCTTC	CASSSGQGVDNEQFF
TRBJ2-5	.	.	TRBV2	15	TGTGCCAGCAGTGAAAGGGCGGGGGCTGGGGAGACCCAGTACTTC	CASSERAGAGETQYF
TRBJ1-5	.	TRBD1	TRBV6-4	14	TGTGCCAGCAGTGGCTGGGACAGAAATCAGCCCCAGCATTTT	CASSGWDRNQPQHF
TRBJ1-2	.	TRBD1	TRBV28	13	TGTGCCAGCAGCGCCGGGACAGACTATGGCTACACCTTC	CASSAGTDYGYTF
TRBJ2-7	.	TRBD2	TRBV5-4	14	TGTGCCAGCAGCCCTAGCGGGAGTTTTTACGAGCAGTACTTC	CASSPSGSFYEQYF
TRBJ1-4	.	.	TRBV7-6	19	TGTGCCAGCAGCTGGGACGGGGGAGGGATGCCCGCAACTAATGAAAAACTGTTTTTT	CASSWDGGGMPATNEKLFF
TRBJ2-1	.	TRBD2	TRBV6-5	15	TGTGCCAGCAGCCCCAGGACTAGCGCCCCCACCGAGCAGTTCTTC	CASSPRTSAPTEQFF
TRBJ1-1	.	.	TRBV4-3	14	TGCGCCAGCAGCCAAGTGGCCGGGGGCACTGAAGCTTTCTTT	CASSQVAGGTEAFF
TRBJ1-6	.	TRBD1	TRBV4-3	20	TGCGCCAGCAGCCAGGATCCTGCGTGGGGACAGGGGGCGGTGAATTCACCCCTCCACTTT	CASSQDPAWGQGAVNSPLHF
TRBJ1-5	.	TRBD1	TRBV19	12	TGTGCCAGTAGTCCAGGGGGTCAGCCCCAGCATTTT	CASSPGGQPQHF